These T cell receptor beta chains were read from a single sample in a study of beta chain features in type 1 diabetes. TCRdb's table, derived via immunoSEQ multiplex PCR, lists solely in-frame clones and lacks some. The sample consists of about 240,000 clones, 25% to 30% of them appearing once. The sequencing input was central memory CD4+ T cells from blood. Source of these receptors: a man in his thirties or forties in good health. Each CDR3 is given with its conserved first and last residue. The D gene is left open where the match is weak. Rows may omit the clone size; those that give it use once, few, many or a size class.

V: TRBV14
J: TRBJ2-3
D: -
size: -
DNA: TGTGCCAGCAGCGGACTCGGCACAGATACGCAGTATTTT
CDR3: CASSGLGTDTQYF

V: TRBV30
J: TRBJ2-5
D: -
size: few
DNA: TGTGCCTCTGGACAGCAAGAGACCCAGTACTTC
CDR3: CASGQQETQYF

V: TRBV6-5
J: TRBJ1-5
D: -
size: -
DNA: TGTGCCAGCAGTGGGTCCAGGGACCAGCCCCAGCATTTT
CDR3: CASSGSRDQPQHF

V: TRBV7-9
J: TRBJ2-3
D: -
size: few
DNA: TGTGCCAGCAGCTTAAGTGAGGACAGCTGGGCCGTAGATACGCAGTATTTT
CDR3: CASSLSEDSWAVDTQYF

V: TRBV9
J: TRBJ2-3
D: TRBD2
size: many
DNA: TGTGCCAGCAGCGAGGACAGCGGGGGGTCGCAGTATTTT
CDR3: CASSEDSGGSQYF

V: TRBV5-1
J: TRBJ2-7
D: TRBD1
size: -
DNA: TGCGCCAGCAAGCCCTCTGCGGGACAGGGCTACGAGCAGTACTTC
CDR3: CASKPSAGQGYEQYF

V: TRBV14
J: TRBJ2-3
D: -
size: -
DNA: TGTGCCAGCAGTCGCCTAGGCACCAAAGGGGGTACGCAGTATTTT
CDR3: CASSRLGTKGGTQYF

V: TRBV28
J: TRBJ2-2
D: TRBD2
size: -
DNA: TGTGCCAGCTCTGGACTAGCGGGAGGGATTTTT
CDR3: CASSGLAGGIF

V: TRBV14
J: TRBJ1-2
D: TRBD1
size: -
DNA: TGTGCCAGCAGCCAGGACAGGGTGGTGCAAACCTTC
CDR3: CASSQDRVVQTF

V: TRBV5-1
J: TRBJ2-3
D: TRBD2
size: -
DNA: TGCGCCAGCAGCGTTCCAGCGGGGAGTGCAGATACGCAGTATTTT
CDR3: CASSVPAGSADTQYF

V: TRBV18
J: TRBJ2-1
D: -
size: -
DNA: TGTGCCAGCTCGCAGGGTACAGGTCCATCCTACAATGAGCAGTTCTTC
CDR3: CASSQGTGPSYNEQFF

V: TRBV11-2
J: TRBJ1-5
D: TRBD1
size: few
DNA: TGTGCCAGCAGTGACAGGGGGCAACAGCCCCAGCATTTT
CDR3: CASSDRGQQPQHF

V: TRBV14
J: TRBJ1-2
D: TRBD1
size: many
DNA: TGTGCCAGCAGCCAAGAAGGGGGACAGGGGAATGTTTATGGCTACACCTTC
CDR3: CASSQEGGQGNVYGYTF

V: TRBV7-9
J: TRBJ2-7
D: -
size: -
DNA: TGTGCCAGCAGCTTAGAAGGGTCGGGGCAGATAGAGCAGTACTTC
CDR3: CASSLEGSGQIEQYF

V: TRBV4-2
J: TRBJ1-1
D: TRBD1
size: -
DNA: TGTGCCAGCAGCAAACCGCGACAGGGGAGGAACACTGAAGCTTTCTTT
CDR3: CASSKPRQGRNTEAFF

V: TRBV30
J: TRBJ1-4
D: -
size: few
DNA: TGTGCCTGGTCTTTTTCGGGGATTCGAGAAAAACTGTTTTTT
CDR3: CAWSFSGIREKLFF

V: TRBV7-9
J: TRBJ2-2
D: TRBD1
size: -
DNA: TGTGCCAGCAGCTTCGGACAGGGTGACACCGGGGAGCTGTTTTTT
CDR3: CASSFGQGDTGELFF

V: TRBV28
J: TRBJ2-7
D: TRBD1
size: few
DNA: TGTGCCAGCAGGATTGGACAGGGCATCTCCTACGAGCAGTACTTC
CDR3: CASRIGQGISYEQYF

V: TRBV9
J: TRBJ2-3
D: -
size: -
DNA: TGTGCCAGCAGCGTAGAGGCCTACACAGATACGCAGTATTTT
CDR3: CASSVEAYTDTQYF

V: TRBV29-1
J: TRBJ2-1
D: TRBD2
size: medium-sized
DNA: TGCAGCGTTGCGGCAGGGACTACGGGGGAGCAGTTCTTC
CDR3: CSVAAGTTGEQFF

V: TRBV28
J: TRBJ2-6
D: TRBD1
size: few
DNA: TGTGCCAGCAGTCCCCTTAGTATAGGGGGCACTGGGGCCAACGTCCTGACTTTC
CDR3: CASSPLSIGGTGANVLTF

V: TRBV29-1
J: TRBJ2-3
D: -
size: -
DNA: TGCAGCGGCCCTGGGGGCGGGGGCACAGATACGCAGTATTTT
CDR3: CSGPGGGGTDTQYF

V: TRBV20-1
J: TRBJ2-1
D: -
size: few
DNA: TGCAGTGCTGAGATTATGAATGAGCAGTTCTTC
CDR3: CSAEIMNEQFF

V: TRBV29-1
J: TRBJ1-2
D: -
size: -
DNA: TGCAGCGCCGAGGGTAACTATGGCTACACCTTC
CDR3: CSAEGNYGYTF

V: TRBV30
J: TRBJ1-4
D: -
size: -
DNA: TGTGCCTGGAGTATAAATGGAGGGCGGCCAGAAAAACTGTTTTTT
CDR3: CAWSINGGRPEKLFF

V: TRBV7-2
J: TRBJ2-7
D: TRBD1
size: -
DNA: TGTGCCAGCAGCGAGGGGACAGGGGGCGTTTACGAGCAGTACTTC
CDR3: CASSEGTGGVYEQYF

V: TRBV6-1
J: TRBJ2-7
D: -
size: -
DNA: TGTGCCAGCAGTGAAGTTCCCGACAGAGGCGACGAGCAGTACTTC
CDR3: CASSEVPDRGDEQYF

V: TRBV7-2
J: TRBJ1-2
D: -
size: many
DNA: TGTGCCAGCAGCTTAGGCCAGGCCCGAGGCTATGGCTACACCTTC
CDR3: CASSLGQARGYGYTF

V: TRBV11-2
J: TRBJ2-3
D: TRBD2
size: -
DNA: TGTGCCAGCAGCCGGGGGACTAGCGGGAGAAGCACAGATACGCAGTATTTT
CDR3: CASSRGTSGRSTDTQYF

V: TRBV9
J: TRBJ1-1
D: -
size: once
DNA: TGTGCCAGCAGCGTGCAGGAAAGGGGTACCGAAGCTTTCTTT
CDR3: CASSVQERGTEAFF

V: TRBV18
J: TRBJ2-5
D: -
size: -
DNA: TGTGCCAGCTCACCAAGCTACAGCAAGGAGACCCAGTACTTC
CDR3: CASSPSYSKETQYF

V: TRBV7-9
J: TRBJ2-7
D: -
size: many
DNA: TGTGCCACCACAACGACGGCCCCGGGCTCCTACGAGCAGTACTTC
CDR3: CATTTTAPGSYEQYF

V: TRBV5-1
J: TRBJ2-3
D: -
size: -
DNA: TGCGCCAGCAGCCCGGGGTCACAAGATACGCAGTATTTT
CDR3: CASSPGSQDTQYF

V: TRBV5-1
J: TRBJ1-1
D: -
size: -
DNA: TGCGCCAGCAGCCCGGTGGGAACTGAAGCTTTCTTT
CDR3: CASSPVGTEAFF

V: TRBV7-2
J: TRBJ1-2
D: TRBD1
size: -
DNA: TGTGCCAGCAGGCCAGAGGGACAGCGATATGGCTACACCTTC
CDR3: CASRPEGQRYGYTF

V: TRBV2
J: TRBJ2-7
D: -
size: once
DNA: TGTGCCAGCAGTGAAGCGCTTCTGGCCACATCCTACGAGCAGTACTTC
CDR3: CASSEALLATSYEQYF

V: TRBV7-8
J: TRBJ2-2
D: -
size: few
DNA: TGTGCCAGCAGCTTAGGGACACAGGGCACCGGGGAGCTGTTTTTT
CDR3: CASSLGTQGTGELFF

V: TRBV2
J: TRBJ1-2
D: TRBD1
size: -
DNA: TGTGCCAGCAGCCCCGGAAGGGGACAGGGAGCGGCGATTGAAGGCTACACCTTC
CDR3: CASSPGRGQGAAIEGYTF

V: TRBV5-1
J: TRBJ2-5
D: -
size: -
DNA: TGCGCCAGCAGCCCCCGGGACCATAGGGAGGAGACCCAGTACTTC
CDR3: CASSPRDHREETQYF

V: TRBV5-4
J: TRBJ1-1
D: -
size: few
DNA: TGTGCCAGCAGCAAAAGTGGTCGGGGGAACACTGAAGCTTTCTTT
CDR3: CASSKSGRGNTEAFF

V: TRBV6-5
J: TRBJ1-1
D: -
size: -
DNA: TGTGCCAGCAGTTACAAGCAGAGAGCTTTCTTT
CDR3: CASSYKQRAFF

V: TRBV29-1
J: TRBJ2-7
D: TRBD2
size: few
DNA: TGCAGCGTTGGGACTAGCGGGAGCTCCTACGAGCAGCACTTC
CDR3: CSVGTSGSSYEQHF

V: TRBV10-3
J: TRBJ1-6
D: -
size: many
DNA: TGTGCCATCAGTTCCGCGAGGGGAGATAATTCACCCCTCCACTTT
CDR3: CAISSARGDNSPLHF

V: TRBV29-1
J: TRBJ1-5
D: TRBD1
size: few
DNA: TGCAGCGCCGCAGGGGGCATCAATCAGCCCCAGCATTTT
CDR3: CSAAGGINQPQHF

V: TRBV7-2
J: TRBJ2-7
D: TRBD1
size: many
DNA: TGTGCCAGCAGCATGGGACAGCTATACGAGCAGTACTTC
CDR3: CASSMGQLYEQYF

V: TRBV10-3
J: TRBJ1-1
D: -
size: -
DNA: TGTGCCATCAGTGAGGGGGTTGACGGCGCTGAAGCTTTCTTT
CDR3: CAISEGVDGAEAFF

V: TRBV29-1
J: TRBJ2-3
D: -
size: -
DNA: TGCAGCGTTGGGAGCGGGTCAAGCACAGATACGCAGTATTTT
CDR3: CSVGSGSSTDTQYF